The 30 T cell receptor beta chains reported below all come from one sample, sequenced in a study of CD8+ T cells in alopecia areata. RNA extraction and reverse transcription yielded cDNA as sequencing template. The assay was immunoSEQ multiplex PCR, and TCRdb's table has in-frame clones only and misses some. The sample was found to contain around 300,000 clones, and every one recurs. Sorting of pooled cutaneous lymph node cells was based on CD4, CD8alpha, NKG2D, NKG2ACE and other markers. The material sequenced was CD4+ T cells sorted from a lymph node. The receptors were sampled from a C3H/HeJ mouse with alopecia areata. The strain's MHC type: H2-k.

Worth noting for this clone: Each gene name is a mouse one. The CDR3 end is not reached by the read, which stops 4 residues before it; the germline J gene fills it in. Other DNA sequences in this sample translate to the same CDR3. The chain joins TRBV5 to TRBJ2-3; 7 positions match TRBD2. Germline V CDR1 and CDR2: LGHNA, YNLKQL (reference sequence). With 4 bases clipped from V and 0 bases from J, the junction kept 1 base outside the gene matches. The length of the CDR3 is 14 residues. CDR3 loop: CASSLLGSAETLYF. CDR3 DNA, as far as it was read: TGTGCCAGCAGCCTACTGGGGAGTGCAGAA.

In regard to this clone: The listed genes are named as in mouse. Coverage ceases 4 residues before the CDR3 finishes, and the germline J gene fills in the end. The chain joins TRBV22 to TRBJ2-1; TRBD2, as called in the table, went unchecked against the DNA. TRBV22 is assigned pseudogene status. The CDR3 covers 15 residues. CDR3 protein: CASSCRDWGYAEQFF. The sequenced part of the CDR3 DNA is TGTGCCAGCAGTTGTCGGGACTGGGGCTATGCT.

Of note for this clone: The listed genes are named as in mouse. The CDR3 end falls 4 residues outside the read, so it is completed with the germline J gene. This chain uses TRBV19 with TRBJ2-7, with 9 bases identical to TRBD2. Losses at the gene ends were 2 bases for V and 0 bases for J; bases not matched to a gene: 9. Germline loops: CDR1 FNHDT, CDR2 SITEND (reference sequence). The CDR3 spans 17 residues. Partial CDR3 DNA: TGTGCCAGCAGTATCCTCCTGGGGGGGGGCACCTCCTAT. This gives the protein CASSILLGGGTSY. The full CDR3 protein reads CASSILLGGGTSYEQYF.

The sample holds a few counts of this clone. Gene and germline names: mouse. The read ends 4 residues before the CDR3 terminus; that terminus is restored from the germline J gene. Additional DNA sequences in this sample encode the identical CDR3. This chain joins TRBV19 and TRBJ2-3, with 8 bases aligning to TRBD2. This CDR3 contains 15 residues. The germline V gene has CDR1 FNHDT and CDR2 SITEND (reference sequence). The ends lost 2 bases at V and 1 base at J; junction bases unmatched: 3. The covered CDR3 bases are TGTGCCAGCAGTATGGGGGGGGCTGGTGCAGAA. Translation: CASSMGGAGAE. The CDR3 in its entirety is CASSMGGAGAETLYF.

Concerning this clone itself: The genes are named according to mouse. The sequence runs out 4 residues before the end of the CDR3; the remainder is reconstructed from the germline J gene. This chain uses TRBV13-3 with TRBJ2-1, with D perhaps matching TRBD1 (6 bases). V gave up 5 bases and J gave up 1 base, with 10 bases separating them. Per the germline V gene, CDR1 is NNHDY and CDR2 is SYVADS. CDR3 length: 14 amino acids. The CDR3 spells CASRNQGNYAEQFF. CDR3 DNA, as far as it was read: TGTGCCAGCAGAAACCAGGGGAACTATGCT.

This clone was counted a few times. Each gene name is a mouse one. The read finishes 4 residues shy of the CDR3 end, and the germline J gene is used to complete it. Other DNA sequences in this specimen translate into the identical CDR3. The V and J genes are TRBV19 and TRBJ2-5; a possible D gene is TRBD1 (6 bases). The germline gives CDR1 FNHDT, CDR2 SITEND (reference sequence). V shed 4 bases and J shed 1 base, with 10 bases lying between them. The CDR3 is 14 amino acids. The DNA read from the CDR3 is TGTGCCAGCAGTCCCCGACAGGACCAAGAC. Its translation is CASSPRQDQD. The entire CDR3 protein is CASSPRQDQDTQYF.

Only a few counts were recorded for this clone. These gene names are mouse names. Read sequence stops 4 residues before the CDR3 end, and the germline J gene provides the missing end. Other DNA sequences in the sample encode the same CDR3. This chain uses TRBV13-3 with TRBJ1-1; perhaps TRBD1 as D (5 bases). The length of the CDR3 is 14 residues. V lost 1 base and J lost 0, with 7 bases in between. The V gene's germline CDR1 is NNHDY and CDR2 SYVADS. The sequenced CDR3 bases are TGTGCCAGCAGTGATAGGACAACAAACACA. The encoded protein is CASSDRTTNT. The CDR3 in full is CASSDRTTNTEVFF.

In this sample, this clone turned up a few times. The gene symbols are mouse symbols. Read data end 4 residues before the CDR3 end; the end is taken from the germline J gene. The rearrangement uses TRBV13-2 and TRBJ2-1; TRBD1 is a possible D gene (7 bases). V was shortened by 0 bases and J by 3 bases, with 10 bases between the two germline ends. The CDR3 has 15 amino acids. The germline CDR1 and CDR2 sequences are NNHNN and SYGAGS (reference sequence). The CDR3 spells CASGDVQGGYAEQFF. The DNA read from the CDR3 is TGTGCCAGCGGTGATGTTCAGGGGGGCTATGCT.

As to this clone: Germline and genes here are mouse. Read sequence stops 4 residues before the CDR3 end, and the germline J gene provides the missing end. V gene TRBV19 combines with J gene TRBJ1-2; 7 nucleotides align to TRBD1. In germline, CDR1 is FNHDT, CDR2 SITEND (reference sequence). This CDR3 spans 15 amino acids. The V segment lost 3 bases and the J segment 4 bases; nucleotides outside the gene matches: 9. The DNA read from the CDR3 is TGTGCCAGCAGTACCGCAGGGGGGGCAGGCTCC. The encoded protein is CASSTAGGAGS. The CDR3 in its entirety is CASSTAGGAGSDYTF. Full variable domain (remainder filled in from reference TRBV19 and TRBJ1-2): GGIITQTPKFLIGQEGQKLTLKCQQNFNHDTMYWYRQDSGKGLRLIYYSITENDLQKGDLSEGYDASREKKSSFSLTVTSAQKNEMAVFLCASSTAGGAGSDYTFGSGTRLLVI.

This clone showed up just a few times. Germline and genes: mouse. The read finishes 4 residues shy of the CDR3 end, and the germline J gene is used to complete it. This chain joins TRBV1 and TRBJ1-1, with a weak D call TRBD1 (6 bases). The CDR3 runs to 13 residues. The germline CDR1 and CDR2 sequences are NSQYPW and LRSPGD (reference sequence). The ends were cut back, 6 bases at V and 3 bases at J, with 11 bases in the middle. The CDR3 reads CTCSRQVDTEVFF. The DNA read from the CDR3 is TGCACCTGCAGCCGACAGGTCGACACA.

In regard to this clone: Germline and genes: mouse. Sequencing ends 4 residues short of the CDR3 end; the germline J gene provides the rest. This chain connects TRBV13-2 to TRBJ2-4; TRBD1 aligns across 9 bases. The length of the CDR3 is 14 residues. The germline CDR1 and CDR2 sequences are NNHNN and SYGAGS (reference sequence). The CDR3 loop is CASGAGTGQNTLYF. CDR3 DNA, as far as it was read: TGTGCCAGCGGCGCCGGGACAGGGCAGAAC.

This clone was seen more than once but under ten times. Gene names refer to mouse genes. The read is 3 residues too short to cover the CDR3 end, so that end is filled in from the germline J gene. This chain connects TRBV19 to TRBJ1-6, with 10 bases identical to TRBD1. TRBJ1-6 has ORF status, its function being uncertain. CDR3 length: 15 residues. Germline V gene data show CDR1 as FNHDT and CDR2 as SITEND (reference sequence). With 1 base clipped from V and 8 bases from J, the junction kept 3 bases outside the gene matches. The CDR3 loop is CASSIRDRGHSPLYF. The sequenced CDR3 bases are TGTGCCAGCAGTATAAGGGACAGGGGTCATTCGCCC.

In its sample, this clone was seen a few times. Genes and germline are mouse. The read terminates 4 residues before the CDR3 end, so the remaining end is supplied by the germline J gene. Other DNA sequences in this sample translate to the same CDR3. The chain recombines TRBV3 with TRBJ2-5; no firm D call. Per the germline V gene, CDR1 is SNHLY and CDR2 is FYNGKV (reference sequence). The CDR3 is 13 amino acids. The covered CDR3 bases are TGTGCCAGCAGCTTAGAAGGAGGGGAC. Translation gives CASSLEGGD. The whole CDR3 sequence is CASSLEGGDTQYF.

This clone was counted a few times. Genes and germline come from the mouse. The CDR3 end is not reached by the read, which stops 3 residues before it; the germline J gene fills it in. Other DNA sequences within the sample encode an identical CDR3. The chain joins TRBV1 to TRBJ1-6; 10 positions match TRBD1. TRBJ1-6 is treated as an ORF (open reading frame) with a function not yet certain. The V gene end was trimmed by 4 bases and the J gene end by 5 bases; junction bases not matched to a gene: 2. This CDR3 is built from 15 residues. Germline-derived CDR1 and CDR2 are NSQYPW and LRSPGD (reference sequence). The chain's CDR3 is CTCSGGTGDNSPLYF. The part of the CDR3 DNA that was read is TGCACCTGCAGTGGGGGGACAGGGGATAATTCGCCC.

As concerns this clone: The genes are named according to mouse. Coverage ceases 4 residues before the CDR3 finishes, and the germline J gene fills in the end. The V and J genes are TRBV19 and TRBJ2-3, with 9 bases fitting TRBD2. V lost 4 bases to trimming and J lost 3 bases; unmatched junction nucleotides: 3. The germline V gene encodes CDR1 FNHDT and CDR2 SITEND (reference sequence). CDR3 size: 14 residues. CDR3 DNA, as far as it was read: TGTGCCAGCAGTGATACTGGGGGGGCAGAA. Its protein product is CASSDTGGAE. The full CDR3 protein reads CASSDTGGAETLYF.

This clone was counted only a few times. Any gene name here is a mouse gene name. The CDR3 loop reads CASTRQQNTGQLYF. The DNA read from the CDR3 is TGTGCCAGCACCAGACAACAAAACACCGGG. This chain joins TRBV19 and TRBJ2-2; D is unclear. The read halts 4 residues ahead of the CDR3 end, with the missing end drawn from the germline J gene. In germline, CDR1 is FNHDT, CDR2 SITEND (reference sequence). This CDR3 region has 14 residues. Deletions cut 6 bases from V and 1 base from J, with 10 bases between.

Notes on this clone: Mouse gene names and germline throughout. The read falls 4 residues short of the CDR3 end, and the missing part is taken from the germline J gene. V is TRBV13-3 and J is TRBJ2-1, with D possibly being TRBD1 (5 bases). The CDR3 loop spans 15 amino acids. The ends were cut back, 6 bases at V and 0 bases at J, with 13 bases in the middle. CDR1 is NNHDY and CDR2 is SYVADS in the germline V gene. The DNA read from the CDR3 is TGTGCCAGCAAAGACAGCCCTAATAACTATGCT. It encodes CASKDSPNNYA. The whole CDR3 is CASKDSPNNYAEQFF.

To note about this clone: Genes here carry mouse names. The read falls 3 residues short of the CDR3 end, and the missing part is taken from the germline J gene. The V and J genes are TRBV5 and TRBJ1-6; 7 bases align to TRBD1. TRBJ1-6 is classed as an ORF, of uncertain function. Germline loops: CDR1 LGHNA, CDR2 YNLKQL (reference sequence). With 2 bases clipped from V and 7 bases from J, the junction kept 5 bases outside the gene matches. This CDR3 has 15 amino acids. CDR3 DNA, as far as it was read: TGTGCCAGCAGCCAAACCGGGACAGAAAATTCGCCC. Its translation: CASSQTGTENSP. The CDR3 reads in full as CASSQTGTENSPLYF.

This clone was detected a few times. The genes are named according to mouse. The CDR3 end falls 4 residues outside the read, so it is completed with the germline J gene. The V gene is TRBV13-2, the J gene TRBJ2-5; TRBD2 matches at 12 bases. The CDR3 is 15 residues long. Germline CDR1 and CDR2: NNHNN and SYGAGS (reference sequence). Incomplete CDR3 DNA: TGTGCCAGCGGTGTCATGACTGGGGGGGCGGAC. This encodes CASGVMTGGAD. In full, the CDR3 is CASGVMTGGADTQYF.

The table lists this clone with a few counts. All gene names here are mouse names. The read ends 4 residues early relative to the CDR3; the germline J gene fills the gap. J is TRBJ2-1 and V is TRBV17, with TRBD1 matching over 11 bases. After removal of 2 bases from V and 3 bases from J, the junction contained 3 bases not matched to a gene. The CDR3 has 16 residues. From germline, CDR1 is MNHDT and CDR2 YYDKIL. The part of the CDR3 DNA that was read is TGTGCTAGCAGTAGAAGGGGACAGGGGGGCTATGCT. Its protein product is CASSRRGQGGYA. The CDR3 in its entirety is CASSRRGQGGYAEQFF.

A remark on this clone: Here the gene names and germline are mouse. The read falls 4 residues short of the CDR3 end, and the missing part is taken from the germline J gene. The chain recombines TRBV13-1 with TRBJ2-3; 8 bases map to TRBD1. The germline CDR1 and CDR2 sequences are NSHNY and SYGAGN. This CDR3 has 15 amino acids. The V segment lost 3 bases and the J segment 1 base; nucleotides outside the gene matches: 4. The covered CDR3 bases are TGTGCCAGCAGTGGGACAGGGTTTGGTGCAGAA. It specifies CASSGTGFGAE. The full-length CDR3 reads as CASSGTGFGAETLYF.

About this clone: Gene names follow the mouse nomenclature. From the germline J gene comes the end of the CDR3, since the read stops 4 residues before it. This chain uses TRBV17 with TRBJ2-5; 12 bases fit TRBD2. The germline gives CDR1 MNHDT, CDR2 YYDKIL. The CDR3 is 16 amino acids. The covered CDR3 bases are TGTGCTAGCAGTAGAGTCCGGGACTGGGGGGAAGAC. Protein product: CASSRVRDWGED. The CDR3 as a whole reads CASSRVRDWGEDTQYF.

In this sample, this clone turned up a few times. Gene names are the mouse ones. The read gets to within 4 residues of the CDR3 end, and the germline J gene fills in the rest. This chain joins TRBV19 and TRBJ2-2; the match to TRBD1 covers 7 bases. Trimming at V came to 5 bases and at J to 2 bases, leaving 6 bases not matched to a gene. The CDR3 is made up of 15 amino acids. Germline CDR1 FNHDT, CDR2 SITEND (reference sequence). The CDR3 protein is CASRIGTVNTGQLYF. The CDR3 bases that were read are TGTGCCAGCAGAATCGGGACAGTCAACACCGGG.

This clone was seen a handful of times. Any gene name here is a mouse gene name. The CDR3 end falls 4 residues outside the read, so it is completed with the germline J gene. The chain recombines TRBV31 with TRBJ1-2, with TRBD1 matching 7 bases. V lost 5 bases and J lost 1; bases outside the gene matches: 7. The length of the CDR3 is 14 residues. Per germline, CDR1 GKSSPN and CDR2 SITVG. This chain's CDR3 is CAWRRTGLNSDYTF. The CDR3 bases that were read are TGTGCCTGGCGACGGACAGGATTAAACTCC.

On this clone: All gene names here are mouse names. The CDR3 end lies 4 residues beyond the end of the read and is filled in from the germline J gene. The chain uses TRBV1 and TRBJ2-5, with D maybe TRBD2 (6 bases). CDR1 and CDR2 (germline): NSQYPW, LRSPGD (reference sequence). CDR3 length: 15 residues. V lost 0 bases and J lost 2, with 9 bases in between. The CDR3 loop is CTCSADRTVQDTQYF. The CDR3 bases that were read are TGCACCTGCAGTGCAGATAGGACTGTCCAAGAC.

As regards this clone: The genes and germline here are from mouse. Read sequence stops 4 residues before the CDR3 end, and the germline J gene provides the missing end. The sample has other DNA sequences that encode this CDR3 too. The J gene is TRBJ2-1, the V gene TRBV19; 10 bases are a match to TRBD1. Germline V gives CDR1 FNHDT, CDR2 SITEND (reference sequence). This CDR3 is built from 15 residues. Trimming took 1 base from V and 4 from J; bases not matched to a gene: 2. The CDR3 is CASSITGQGYAEQFF. The covered CDR3 bases are TGTGCCAGCAGTATAACGGGACAGGGGTATGCT.

This clone was counted a few times. Gene names are mouse gene names. The CDR3 is cut off 4 residues early in the read; its end comes from the germline J gene. In the same sample, other DNA sequences code for this CDR3. V is TRBV13-2 and J is TRBJ2-7; TRBD2 aligns across 8 bases. From germline, CDR1 is NNHNN and CDR2 SYGAGS (reference sequence). The CDR3 length is 14 residues. This chain's CDR3 is CASGDVAGGYEQYF. The CDR3 bases that were read are TGTGCCAGCGGTGATGTGGCTGGGGGGTAT.

This clone was seen a handful of times. Gene and germline names: mouse. The sequence runs out 4 residues before the end of the CDR3; the remainder is reconstructed from the germline J gene. The rearrangement links TRBV3 to TRBJ2-7, with D possibly matching TRBD2 (6 bases). Germline-derived CDR1 and CDR2 are SNHLY and FYNGKV (reference sequence). The CDR3 is 14 amino acids. The sequenced part of the CDR3 DNA is TGTGCCAGCAGCTTAGAGGGACGGGGGGAT. It specifies CASSLEGRGD. The CDR3 in its entirety is CASSLEGRGDEQYF.

This clone has only a few counts. Any gene name here is a mouse gene name. Read sequence stops 4 residues before the CDR3 end, and the germline J gene provides the missing end. This chain joins TRBV13-3 and TRBJ2-5, with 7 bases identical to TRBD2. The germline V gene encodes CDR1 NNHDY and CDR2 SYVADS. Losses at the gene ends were 3 bases for V and 0 bases for J; bases not matched to a gene: 4. The CDR3 has 15 residues. Here the CDR3 reads CASSASGGNQDTQYF. The sequenced part of the CDR3 DNA is TGTGCCAGCAGTGCCTCTGGGGGTAACCAAGAC.

This clone was detected only a few times. Mouse gene names apply. The read ends 4 residues shy of where the CDR3 ends; the end is completed using the germline J gene. This chain uses TRBV31 with TRBJ1-2, with 10 positions matching TRBD1. V trimming: 5 bases; J trimming: 4 bases; junction bases outside the gene matches: 4. CDR3 length: 13 residues. Germline-derived CDR1 and CDR2 are GKSSPN and SITVG. Partial CDR3 DNA: TGTGCCTGGGGGGACAGGGGCGGCTCC. Translating gives CAWGDRGGS. The whole CDR3 reads CAWGDRGGSDYTF.